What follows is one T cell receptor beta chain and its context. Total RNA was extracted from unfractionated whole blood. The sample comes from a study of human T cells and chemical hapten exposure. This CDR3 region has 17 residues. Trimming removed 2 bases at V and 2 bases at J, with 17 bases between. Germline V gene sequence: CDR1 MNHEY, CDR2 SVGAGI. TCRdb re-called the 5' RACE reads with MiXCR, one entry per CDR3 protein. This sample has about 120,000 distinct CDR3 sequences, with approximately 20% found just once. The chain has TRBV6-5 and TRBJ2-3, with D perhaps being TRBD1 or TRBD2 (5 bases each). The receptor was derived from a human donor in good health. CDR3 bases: TGTGCCAGCAGTTACGGGCTGGGGACGCCGGACACAGATACGCAGTATTTT. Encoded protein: CASSYGLGTPDTDTQYF.